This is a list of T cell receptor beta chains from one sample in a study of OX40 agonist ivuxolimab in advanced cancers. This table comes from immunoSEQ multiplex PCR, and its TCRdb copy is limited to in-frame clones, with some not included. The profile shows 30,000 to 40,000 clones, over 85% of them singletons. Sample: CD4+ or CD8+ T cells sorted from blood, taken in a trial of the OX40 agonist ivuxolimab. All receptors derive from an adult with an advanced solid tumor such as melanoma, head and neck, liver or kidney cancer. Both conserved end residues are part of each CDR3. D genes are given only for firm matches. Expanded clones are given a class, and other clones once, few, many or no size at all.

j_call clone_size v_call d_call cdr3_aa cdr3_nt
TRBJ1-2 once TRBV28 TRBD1 CASTPPGQGAYGYTF TGTGCCAGCACTCCTCCCGGACAGGGGGCTTATGGCTACACCTTC
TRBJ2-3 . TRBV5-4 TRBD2 CASSPGTSGDTQYF TGTGCCAGCAGCCCCGGGACTAGCGGAGATACGCAGTATTTT
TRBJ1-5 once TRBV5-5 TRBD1 CASSLGRDRVHQPQHF TGTGCCAGCAGCTTGGGCAGGGACAGGGTGCATCAGCCCCAGCATTTT
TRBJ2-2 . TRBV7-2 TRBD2 CASSSSWGGGELFF TGTGCCAGCAGCTCCAGTTGGGGGGGCGGGGAGCTGTTTTTT
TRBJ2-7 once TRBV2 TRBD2 CASSVSGSAYEQYF TGTGCCAGCAGCGTTAGCGGGAGCGCCTACGAGCAGTACTTC
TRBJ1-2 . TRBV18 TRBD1 CASSLPGQGAGYTF TGTGCCAGCTCACTACCGGGACAGGGGGCAGGCTACACCTTC
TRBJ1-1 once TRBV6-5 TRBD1 CASRRPGQPSEAFF TGTGCCAGCAGACGCCCGGGACAGCCATCTGAAGCTTTCTTT
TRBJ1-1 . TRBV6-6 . CASSSRASGTEAFF TGTGCCAGCAGTTCCCGGGCCTCGGGCACTGAAGCTTTCTTT
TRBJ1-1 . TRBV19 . CASSIMDGKNTEAFF TGTGCCAGTAGTATAATGGACGGTAAAAACACTGAAGCTTTCTTT
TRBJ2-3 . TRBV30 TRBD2 CAWSGGRENTDTQYF TGTGCCTGGAGTGGTGGGAGGGAAAACACAGATACGCAGTATTTT
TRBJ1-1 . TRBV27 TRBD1 CASSLRQGRTEAFF TGTGCCAGCAGTCTACGACAGGGTCGGACTGAAGCTTTCTTT
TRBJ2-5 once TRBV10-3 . CAISGSGVRGTQYF TGTGCCATCAGTGGATCAGGGGTCCGTGGGACCCAGTACTTC
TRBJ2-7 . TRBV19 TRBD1 CASSFQGGRYEQYF TGTGCCAGTAGTTTCCAAGGGGGCCGCTACGAGCAGTACTTC
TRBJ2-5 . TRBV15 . CATSSPKEGLETQYF TGTGCCACCAGCAGTCCTAAAGAGGGCCTGGAGACCCAGTACTTC
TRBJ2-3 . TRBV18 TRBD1 CASSPTGGEDTQYF TGTGCCAGCTCACCGACAGGGGGTGAAGATACGCAGTATTTT
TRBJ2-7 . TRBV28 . CASPAPGARIGGDEQYF TGTGCCAGCCCCGCACCGGGAGCGAGGATCGGAGGGGACGAGCAGTACTTC
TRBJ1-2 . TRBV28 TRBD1 CASSSGQALGYTF TGTGCCAGCAGCTCAGGACAGGCTTTGGGCTACACCTTC
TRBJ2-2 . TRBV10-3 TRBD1 CAISKDRGRLNTGELFF TGTGCCATCAGTAAGGACAGGGGGCGCCTTAACACCGGGGAGCTGTTTTTT
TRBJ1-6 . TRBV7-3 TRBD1 CASSLYGTGPSSPLHF TGTGCCAGCAGCTTATACGGGACAGGGCCTTCTTCACCCCTCCACTTT
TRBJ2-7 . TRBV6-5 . CASSYSDRAYEQYF TGTGCCAGCAGTTACTCGGACAGAGCCTACGAGCAGTACTTC
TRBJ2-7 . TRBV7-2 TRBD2 CASSLGGTPISWQYF TGTGCCAGCAGCCTGGGGGGGACCCCCATCTCGTGGCAGTACTTC
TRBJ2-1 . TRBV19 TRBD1 CASSTEDRTYNEQFF TGTGCCAGTAGTACTGAGGACAGGACTTACAATGAGCAGTTCTTC
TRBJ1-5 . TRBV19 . CASSIQGTSYSNQPQHF TGTGCCAGTAGTATTCAGGGGACGTCCTATAGCAATCAGCCCCAGCATTTT
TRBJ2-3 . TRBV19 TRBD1 CASSIIGTASTDTQYF TGTGCCAGTAGTATAATCGGGACAGCTAGCACAGATACGCAGTATTTT
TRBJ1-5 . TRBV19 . CASSSQGDSNQPQHF TGTGCCAGTAGTAGTCAAGGGGATAGCAATCAGCCCCAGCATTTT
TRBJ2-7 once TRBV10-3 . CAIKVGQLSYEQYF TGTGCCATCAAGGTAGGACAGCTATCCTACGAGCAGTACTTC
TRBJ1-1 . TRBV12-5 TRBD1 CASGTGQSRLAFF TGTGCTAGTGGTACGGGACAGTCAAGGTTAGCTTTCTTT
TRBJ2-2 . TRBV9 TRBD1 CASSGGSTGQIHTGELFF TGTGCCAGCAGCGGAGGGAGTACGGGACAGATTCACACCGGGGAGCTGTTTTTT
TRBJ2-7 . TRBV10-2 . CASSEFSQGGKVYEQYF TGCGCCAGCAGTGAGTTTAGCCAGGGGGGGAAAGTTTACGAGCAGTACTTC
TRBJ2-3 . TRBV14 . CASSQDLRADTQYF TGTGCCAGCAGCCAAGATCTTCGGGCAGATACGCAGTATTTT
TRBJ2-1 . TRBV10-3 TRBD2 CAISEFSGGASNEQFF TGTGCCATCAGTGAGTTTAGCGGGGGGGCCTCAAATGAGCAGTTCTTC
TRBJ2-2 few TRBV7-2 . CASSLMSGPGELFF TGTGCCAGCAGCTTAATGTCAGGGCCCGGGGAGCTGTTTTTT
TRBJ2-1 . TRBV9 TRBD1 CASSDPGTGGARGYVRQFF TGTGCCAGCAGCGACCCCGGGACAGGGGGCGCTCGGGGATATGTGAGGCAGTTCTTC
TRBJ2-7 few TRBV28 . CASSFRGAYEQYF TGTGCCAGCAGTTTTAGGGGGGCCTACGAGCAGTACTTC
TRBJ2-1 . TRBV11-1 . CASSLGIREPGNEQFF TGTGCCAGCAGCTTAGGGATCCGGGAGCCGGGCAATGAGCAGTTCTTC
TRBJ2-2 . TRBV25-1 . CASSEVFSGNTGELFF TGTGCCAGCAGTGAAGTTTTTAGCGGGAACACCGGGGAGCTGTTTTTT
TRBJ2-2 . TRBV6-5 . CASSYGGSNTGELFF TGTGCCAGCAGTTACGGGGGGTCTAACACCGGGGAGCTGTTTTTT
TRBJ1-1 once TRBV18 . CASSPRGDPRNTEAFF TGTGCCAGCTCACCACGCGGGGACCCCCGGAACACTGAAGCTTTCTTT
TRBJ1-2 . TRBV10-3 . CAISERRYTF TGTGCCATCAGTGAAAGGCGCTACACCTTC
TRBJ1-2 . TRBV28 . CASSRVRDLYGYTF TGTGCCAGCAGTCGGGTAAGGGATCTCTATGGCTACACCTTC